This TCR beta chain was sequenced in a study of cytotoxic CD8 clonotypes in ibrutinib-treated CLL. The table came from immunoSEQ multiplex PCR; TCRdb's copy has only in-frame clones and leaves some out. Of around 150,000 clones listed, approximately 91% are singletons. The material sequenced was PBMCs, taken at disease progression, from a patient treated with ibrutinib. The clonotype was recovered from a human donor with chronic lymphocytic leukemia.

The CDR3 sequence: CASSSAIAGGRWNEQFF. The CDR3 DNA follows: TGTGCCAGCAGCTCGGCCATAGCGGGAGGGCGTTGGAATGAGCAGTTCTTC. The J gene is TRBJ2-1, the V gene TRBV7-6; 11 bases map to TRBD2. Germline trimming cut 4 bases from V and 7 bases from J; bases unmatched to any gene: 12. The germline gives CDR1 SGHVS, CDR2 FNYEAQ. This CDR3 contains 17 residues.